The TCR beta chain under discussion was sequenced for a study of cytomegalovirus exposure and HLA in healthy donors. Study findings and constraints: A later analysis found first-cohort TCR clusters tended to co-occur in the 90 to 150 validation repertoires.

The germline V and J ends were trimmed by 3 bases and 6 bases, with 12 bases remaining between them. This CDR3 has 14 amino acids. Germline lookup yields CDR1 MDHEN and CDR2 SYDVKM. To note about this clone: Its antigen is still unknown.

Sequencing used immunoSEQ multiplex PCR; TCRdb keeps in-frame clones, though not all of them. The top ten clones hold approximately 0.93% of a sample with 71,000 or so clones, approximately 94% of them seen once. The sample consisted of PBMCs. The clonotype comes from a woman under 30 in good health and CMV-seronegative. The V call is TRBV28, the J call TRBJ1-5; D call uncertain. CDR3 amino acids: CASSLRGPGQPQHF. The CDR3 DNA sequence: TGTGCCAGCAGTTTGCGGGGTCCAGGTCAGCCCCAGCATTTT.